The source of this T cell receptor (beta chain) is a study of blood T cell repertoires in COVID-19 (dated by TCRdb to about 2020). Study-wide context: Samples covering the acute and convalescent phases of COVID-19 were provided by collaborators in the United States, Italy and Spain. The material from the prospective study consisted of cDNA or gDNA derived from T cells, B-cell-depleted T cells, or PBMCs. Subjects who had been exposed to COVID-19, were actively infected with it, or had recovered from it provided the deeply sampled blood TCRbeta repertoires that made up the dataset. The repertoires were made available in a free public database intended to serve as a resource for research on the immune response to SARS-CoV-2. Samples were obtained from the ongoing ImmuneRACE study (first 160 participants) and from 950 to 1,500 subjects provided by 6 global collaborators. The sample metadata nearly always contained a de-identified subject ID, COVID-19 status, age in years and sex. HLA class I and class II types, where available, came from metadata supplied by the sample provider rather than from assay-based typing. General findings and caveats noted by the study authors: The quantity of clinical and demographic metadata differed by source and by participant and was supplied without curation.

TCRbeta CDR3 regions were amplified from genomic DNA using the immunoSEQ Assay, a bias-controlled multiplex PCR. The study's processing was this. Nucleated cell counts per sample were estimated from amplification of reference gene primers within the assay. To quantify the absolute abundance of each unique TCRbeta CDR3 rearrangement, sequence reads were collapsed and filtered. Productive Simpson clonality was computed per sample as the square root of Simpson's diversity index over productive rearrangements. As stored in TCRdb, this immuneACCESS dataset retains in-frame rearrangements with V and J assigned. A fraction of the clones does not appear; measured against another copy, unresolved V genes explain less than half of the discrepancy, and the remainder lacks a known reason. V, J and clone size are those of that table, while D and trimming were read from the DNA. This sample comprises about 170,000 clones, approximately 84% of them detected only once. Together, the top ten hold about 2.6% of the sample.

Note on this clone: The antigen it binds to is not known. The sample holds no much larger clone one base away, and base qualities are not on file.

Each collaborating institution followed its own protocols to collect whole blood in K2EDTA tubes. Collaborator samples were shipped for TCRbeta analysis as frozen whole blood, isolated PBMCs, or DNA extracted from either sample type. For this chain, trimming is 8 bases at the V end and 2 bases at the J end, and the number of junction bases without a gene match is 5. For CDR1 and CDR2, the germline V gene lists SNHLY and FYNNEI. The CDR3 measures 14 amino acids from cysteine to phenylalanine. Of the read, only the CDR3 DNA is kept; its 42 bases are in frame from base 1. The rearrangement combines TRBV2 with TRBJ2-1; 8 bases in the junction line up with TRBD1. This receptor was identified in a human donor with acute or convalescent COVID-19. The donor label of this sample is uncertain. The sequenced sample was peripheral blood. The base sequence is TGTGCCAGCCAGGGGGCGGGCCCCTACAATGAGCAGTTCTTC. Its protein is CASQGAGPYNEQFF.